The rows below give T cell receptor beta chains drawn from one sample of a study of CD8+ T cells in alopecia areata. This table comes from immunoSEQ multiplex PCR, and its TCRdb copy is limited to in-frame clones, with some not included. The sample has tens of thousands of clones; under 60% are singletons. The starting material was CD8+ T cells sorted from blood, obtained around week 36, from a patient treated with tofacitinib. These receptors all come from a human donor with alopecia areata. Each CDR3 is given with its conserved first and last residue. D genes are given only for firm matches. Where a row states a size, it is once, few, many or the class of an expanded clone; other rows omit it.

>TRBD1|.|TRBV29-1|TRBJ2-7
CSAAGGQGYEQYF
TGCAGCGCTGCAGGGGGTCAGGGCTACGAGCAGTACTTC
>.|.|TRBV19|TRBJ1-2
CASSLRLGADGYTF
TGTGCCAGTAGTCTACGGTTGGGGGCTGATGGCTACACCTTC
>.|few|TRBV5-1|TRBJ2-7
CASSLRGGEQYF
TGCGCCAGCAGCTTGAGGGGTGGCGAGCAGTACTTC
>TRBD1|.|TRBV19|TRBJ1-2
CATRGPLRDSSNYGYTF
TGTGCCACTCGAGGGCCCTTAAGGGACAGCTCTAACTATGGCTACACCTTC
>.|medium-sized|TRBV6-5|TRBJ2-7
CASSYQETASYEQYF
TGTGCCAGCAGTTACCAAGAGACAGCCTCCTACGAGCAGTACTTC
>.|few|TRBV29-1|TRBJ2-3
CSVRRASTDTQYF
TGCAGCGTGAGGAGGGCTAGCACAGATACGCAGTATTTT
>TRBD2|.|TRBV18|TRBJ2-5
CASSPASSGGGETQYF
TGTGCCAGCTCACCTGCTTCTAGCGGTGGAGGGGAGACCCAGTACTTC
>.|.|TRBV29-1|TRBJ2-7
CSVYIGYEQYF
TGCAGCGTTTATATCGGATACGAGCAGTACTTC
>.|.|TRBV6-1|TRBJ2-5
CASSEKFLGDRQETQYF
TGTGCCAGCAGTGAAAAGTTTTTAGGAGACAGACAAGAGACCCAGTACTTC
>TRBD1|.|TRBV19|TRBJ1-2
CASSPGTGRGYTF
TGTGCCAGTAGTCCGGGGACAGGGCGCGGCTACACCTTC